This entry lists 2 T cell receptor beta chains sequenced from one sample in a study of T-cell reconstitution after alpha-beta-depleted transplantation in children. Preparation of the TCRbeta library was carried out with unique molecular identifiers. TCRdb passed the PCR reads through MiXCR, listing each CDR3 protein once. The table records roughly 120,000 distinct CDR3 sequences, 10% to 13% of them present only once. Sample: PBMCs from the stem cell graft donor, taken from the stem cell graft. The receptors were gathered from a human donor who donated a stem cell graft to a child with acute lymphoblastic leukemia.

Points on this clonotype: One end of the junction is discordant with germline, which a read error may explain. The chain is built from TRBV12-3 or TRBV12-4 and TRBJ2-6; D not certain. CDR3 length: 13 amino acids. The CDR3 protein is CASSLRWANGLTF. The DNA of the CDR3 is TGTGCCAGCAGTTTGAGGTGGGCCAACGGCCTGACTTTC.

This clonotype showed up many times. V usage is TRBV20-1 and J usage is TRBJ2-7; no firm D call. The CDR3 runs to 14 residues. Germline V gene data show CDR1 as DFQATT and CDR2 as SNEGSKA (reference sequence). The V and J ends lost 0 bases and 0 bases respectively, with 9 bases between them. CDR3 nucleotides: TGCAGTGCTAGAGATCTGGGGTACTCCTACGAGCAGTACTTC. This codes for CSARDLGYSYEQYF.